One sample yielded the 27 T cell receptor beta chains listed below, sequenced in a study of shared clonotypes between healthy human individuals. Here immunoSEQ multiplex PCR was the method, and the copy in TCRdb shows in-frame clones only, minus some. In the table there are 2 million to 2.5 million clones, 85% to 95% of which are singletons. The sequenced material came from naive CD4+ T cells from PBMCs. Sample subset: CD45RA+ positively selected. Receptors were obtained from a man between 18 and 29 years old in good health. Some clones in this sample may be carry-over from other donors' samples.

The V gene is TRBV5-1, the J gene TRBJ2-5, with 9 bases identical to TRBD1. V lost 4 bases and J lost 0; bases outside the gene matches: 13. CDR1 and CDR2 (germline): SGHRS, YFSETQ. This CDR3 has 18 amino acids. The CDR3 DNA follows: TGCGCCAGCAGCGTTCCTGCCCGGGACAGGGTTTACCAAGAGACCCAGTACTTC. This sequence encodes CASSVPARDRVYQETQYF.

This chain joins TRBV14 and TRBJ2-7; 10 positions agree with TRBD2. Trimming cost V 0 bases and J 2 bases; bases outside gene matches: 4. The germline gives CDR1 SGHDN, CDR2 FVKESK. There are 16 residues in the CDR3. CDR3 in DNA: TGTGCCAGCAGCCAAGATCCGGGACTAGCGACCTACGAGCAGTACTTC. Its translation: CASSQDPGLATYEQYF.

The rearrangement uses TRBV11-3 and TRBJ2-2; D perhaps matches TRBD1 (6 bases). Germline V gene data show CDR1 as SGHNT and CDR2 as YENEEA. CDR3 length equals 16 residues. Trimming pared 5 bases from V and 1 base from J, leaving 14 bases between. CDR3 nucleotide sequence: TGTGCCAGCAGCCCAACGAGACAGGAGAACACCGGGGAGCTGTTTTTT. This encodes CASSPTRQENTGELFF.

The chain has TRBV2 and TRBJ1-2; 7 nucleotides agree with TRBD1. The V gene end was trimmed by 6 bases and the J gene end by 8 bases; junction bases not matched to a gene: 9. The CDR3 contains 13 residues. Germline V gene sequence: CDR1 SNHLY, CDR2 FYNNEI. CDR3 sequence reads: CASSSDRDLGYTF. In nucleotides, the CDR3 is TGTGCCAGCAGCTCCGACAGGGACCTAGGCTACACCTTC. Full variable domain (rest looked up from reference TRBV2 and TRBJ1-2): EPEVTQTPSHQVTQMGQEVILRCVPISNHLYFYWYRQILGQKVEFLVSFYNNEISEKSEIFDDQFSVERPDGSNFTLKIRSTKLEDSAMYFCASSSDRDLGYTFGSGTRLTVV.

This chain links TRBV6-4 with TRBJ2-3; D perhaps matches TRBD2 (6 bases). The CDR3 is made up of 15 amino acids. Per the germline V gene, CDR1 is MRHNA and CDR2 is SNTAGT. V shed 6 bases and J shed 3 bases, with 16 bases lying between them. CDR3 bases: TGTGCCAGCAGCAAGAGGTCCGGGAGTACAGATACGCAGTATTTT. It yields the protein CASSKRSGSTDTQYF.

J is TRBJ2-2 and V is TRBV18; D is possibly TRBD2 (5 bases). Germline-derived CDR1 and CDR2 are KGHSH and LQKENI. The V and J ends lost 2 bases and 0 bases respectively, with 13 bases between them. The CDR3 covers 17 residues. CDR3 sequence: CASSPVGGGSNTGELFF. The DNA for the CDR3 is TGTGCCAGCTCACCAGTAGGAGGCGGATCGAACACCGGGGAGCTGTTTTTT.

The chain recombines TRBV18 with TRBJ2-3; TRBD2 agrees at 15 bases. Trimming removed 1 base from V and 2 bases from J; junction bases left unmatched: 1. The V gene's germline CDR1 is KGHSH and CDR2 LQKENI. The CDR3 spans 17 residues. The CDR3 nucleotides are TGTGCCAGCTCACCACGGACTAGCGGGAGGGTCACAGATACGCAGTATTTT. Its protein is CASSPRTSGRVTDTQYF.

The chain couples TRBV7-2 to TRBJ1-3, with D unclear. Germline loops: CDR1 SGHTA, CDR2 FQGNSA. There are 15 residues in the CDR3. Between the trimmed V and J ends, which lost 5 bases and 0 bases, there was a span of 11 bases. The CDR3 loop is CASSRAGISGNTIYF. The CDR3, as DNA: TGTGCCAGCAGCAGAGCGGGCATCTCTGGAAACACCATATATTTT.

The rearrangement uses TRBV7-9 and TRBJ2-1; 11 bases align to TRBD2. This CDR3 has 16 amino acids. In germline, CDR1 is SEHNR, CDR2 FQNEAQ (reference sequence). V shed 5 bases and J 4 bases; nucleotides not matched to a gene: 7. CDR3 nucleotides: TGTGCCAGCAGCCCGGGGACTAGCGGATTGTACAATGAGCAGTTCTTC. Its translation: CASSPGTSGLYNEQFF.

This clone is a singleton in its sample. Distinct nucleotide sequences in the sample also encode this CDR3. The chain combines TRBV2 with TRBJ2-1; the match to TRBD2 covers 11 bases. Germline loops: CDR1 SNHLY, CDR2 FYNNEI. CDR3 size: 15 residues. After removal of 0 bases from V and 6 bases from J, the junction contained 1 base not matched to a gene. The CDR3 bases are TGTGCCAGCAGTGAAGCGCTAGCGGGAGGCAATGAGCAGTTCTTC. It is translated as CASSEALAGGNEQFF.

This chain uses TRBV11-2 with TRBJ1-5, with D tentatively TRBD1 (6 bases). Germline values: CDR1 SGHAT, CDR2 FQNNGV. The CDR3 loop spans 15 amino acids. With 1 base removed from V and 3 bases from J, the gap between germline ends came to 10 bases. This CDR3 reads CASSLGQGYNQPQHF. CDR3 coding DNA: TGTGCCAGCAGCTTAGGGCAGGGGTACAATCAGCCCCAGCATTTT.

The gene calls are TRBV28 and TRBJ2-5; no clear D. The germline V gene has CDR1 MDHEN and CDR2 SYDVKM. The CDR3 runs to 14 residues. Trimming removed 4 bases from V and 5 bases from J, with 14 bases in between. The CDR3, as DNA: TGTGCCAGCAGTTCGGCGGACGGATGGGAGACCCAGTACTTC. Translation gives CASSSADGWETQYF. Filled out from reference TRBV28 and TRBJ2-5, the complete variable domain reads DVKVTQSSRYLVKRTGEKVFLECVQDMDHENMFWYRQDPGLGLRLIYFSYDVKMKEKGDIPEGYSVSREKKERFSLILESASTNQTSMYLCASSSADGWETQYFGPGTRLLVL.

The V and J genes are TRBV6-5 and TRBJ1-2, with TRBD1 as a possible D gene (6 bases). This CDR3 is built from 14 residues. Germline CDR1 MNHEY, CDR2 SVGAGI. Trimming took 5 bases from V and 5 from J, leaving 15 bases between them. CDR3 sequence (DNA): TGTGCCAGCAGTGGGGGGGCGAGGTTATATGGCTACACCTTC. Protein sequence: CASSGGARLYGYTF.

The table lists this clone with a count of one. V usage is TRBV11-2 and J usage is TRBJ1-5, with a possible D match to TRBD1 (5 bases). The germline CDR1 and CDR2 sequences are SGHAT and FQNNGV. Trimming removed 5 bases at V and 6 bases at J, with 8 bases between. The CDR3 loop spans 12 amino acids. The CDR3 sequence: CASSPGGQPQHF. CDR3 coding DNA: TGTGCCAGCAGCCCTGGGGGTCAGCCCCAGCATTTT.

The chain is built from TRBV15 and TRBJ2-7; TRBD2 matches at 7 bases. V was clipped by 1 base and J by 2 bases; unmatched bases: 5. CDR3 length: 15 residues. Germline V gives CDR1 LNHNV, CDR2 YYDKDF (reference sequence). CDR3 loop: CATSRVVGGAYEQYF. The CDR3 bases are TGTGCCACCAGCAGAGTGGTTGGGGGGGCCTACGAGCAGTACTTC.

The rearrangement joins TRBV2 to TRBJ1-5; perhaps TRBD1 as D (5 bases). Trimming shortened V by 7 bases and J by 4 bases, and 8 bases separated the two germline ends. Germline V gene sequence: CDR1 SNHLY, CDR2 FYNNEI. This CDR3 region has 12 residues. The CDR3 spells CASNGGNQPQHF. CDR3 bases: TGTGCCAGCAACGGGGGAAATCAGCCCCAGCATTTT.

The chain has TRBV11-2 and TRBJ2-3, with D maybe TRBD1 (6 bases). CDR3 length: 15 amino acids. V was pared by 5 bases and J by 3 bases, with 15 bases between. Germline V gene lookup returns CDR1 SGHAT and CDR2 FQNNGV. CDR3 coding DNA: TGTGCCAGCAGCCGGGGCGACAGGACGACAGATACGCAGTATTTT. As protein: CASSRGDRTTDTQYF.

The CDR3 DNA reads TGTGCCAGCAGCCCTACAGGGAACGGGTACAATGAGCAGTTCTTC. It yields the protein CASSPTGNGYNEQFF. This chain uses TRBV4-2 with TRBJ2-1, with D perhaps matching TRBD1 (6 bases). Germline V gene data show CDR1 as LGHNA and CDR2 as YNFKEQ. The ends were cut back, 4 bases at V and 4 bases at J, with 14 bases in the middle. The CDR3 loop spans 15 amino acids.

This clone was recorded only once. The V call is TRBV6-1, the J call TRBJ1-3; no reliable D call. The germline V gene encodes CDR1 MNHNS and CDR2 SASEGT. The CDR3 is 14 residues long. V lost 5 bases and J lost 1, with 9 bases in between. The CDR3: CASSRQPSGNTIYF. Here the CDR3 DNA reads TGTGCCAGCAGTCGCCAACCATCTGGAAACACCATATATTTT.

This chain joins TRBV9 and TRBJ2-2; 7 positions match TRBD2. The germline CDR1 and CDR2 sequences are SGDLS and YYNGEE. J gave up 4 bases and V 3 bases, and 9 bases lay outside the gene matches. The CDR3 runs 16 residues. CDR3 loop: CASSAAGWAGTGELFF. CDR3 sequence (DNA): TGTGCCAGCAGCGCAGCGGGGTGGGCGGGCACCGGGGAGCTGTTTTTT.

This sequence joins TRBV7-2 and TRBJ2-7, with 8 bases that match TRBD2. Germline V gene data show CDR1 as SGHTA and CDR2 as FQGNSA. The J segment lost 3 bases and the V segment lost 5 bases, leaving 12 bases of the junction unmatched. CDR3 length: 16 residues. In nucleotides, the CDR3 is TGTGCCAGCAGCCCCGAGACGAGCGGGAGTTTCTACGAGCAGTACTTC. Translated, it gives CASSPETSGSFYEQYF.

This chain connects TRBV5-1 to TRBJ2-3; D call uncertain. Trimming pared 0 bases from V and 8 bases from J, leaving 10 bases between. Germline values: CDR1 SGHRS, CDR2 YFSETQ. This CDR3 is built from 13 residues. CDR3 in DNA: TGCGCCAGCAGCTTGGACCCAACGGGTACGCAGTATTTT. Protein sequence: CASSLDPTGTQYF.

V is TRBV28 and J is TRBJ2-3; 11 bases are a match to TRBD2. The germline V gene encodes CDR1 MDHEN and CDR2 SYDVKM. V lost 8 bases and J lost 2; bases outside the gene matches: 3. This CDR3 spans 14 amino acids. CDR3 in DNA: TGTGCCAGCGTACTAGCGGGGGCCACAGATACGCAGTATTTT. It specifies CASVLAGATDTQYF.

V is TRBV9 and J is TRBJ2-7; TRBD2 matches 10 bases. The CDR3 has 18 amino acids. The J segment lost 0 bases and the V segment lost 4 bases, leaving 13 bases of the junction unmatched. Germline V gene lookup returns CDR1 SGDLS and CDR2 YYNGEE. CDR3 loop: CASSPLSGGAVISYEQYF. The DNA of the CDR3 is TGTGCCAGCAGCCCCCTCAGCGGGGGGGCTGTAATCTCCTACGAGCAGTACTTC. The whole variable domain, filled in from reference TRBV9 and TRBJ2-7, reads DSGVTQTPKHLITATGQRVTLRCSPRSGDLSVYWYQQSLDQGLQFLIQYYNGEERAKGNILERFSAQQFPDLHSELNLSSLELGDSALYFCASSPLSGGAVISYEQYFGPGTRLTVT.

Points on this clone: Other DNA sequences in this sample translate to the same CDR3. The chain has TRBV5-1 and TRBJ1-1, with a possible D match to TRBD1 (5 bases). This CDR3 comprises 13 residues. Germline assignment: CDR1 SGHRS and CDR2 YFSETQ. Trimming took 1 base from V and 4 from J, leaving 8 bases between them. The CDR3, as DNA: TGCGCCAGCAGCTTGCCCGGGGGCACTGAAGCTTTCTTT. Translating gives CASSLPGGTEAFF.

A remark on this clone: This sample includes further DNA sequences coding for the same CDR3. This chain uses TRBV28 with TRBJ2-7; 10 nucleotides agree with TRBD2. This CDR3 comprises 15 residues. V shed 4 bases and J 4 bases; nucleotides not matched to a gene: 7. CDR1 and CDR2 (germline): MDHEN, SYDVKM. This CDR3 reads CASSSLAGGTYEQYF. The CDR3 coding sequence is TGTGCCAGCAGTTCGTTAGCGGGAGGAACGTACGAGCAGTACTTC.

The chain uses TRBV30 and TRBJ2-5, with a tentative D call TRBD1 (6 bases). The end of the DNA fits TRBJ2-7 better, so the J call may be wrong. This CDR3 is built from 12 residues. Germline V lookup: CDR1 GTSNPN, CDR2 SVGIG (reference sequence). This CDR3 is CAWTGEPYEQYF. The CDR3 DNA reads TGTGCCTGGACAGGGGAGCCCTACGAGCAGTACTTC.